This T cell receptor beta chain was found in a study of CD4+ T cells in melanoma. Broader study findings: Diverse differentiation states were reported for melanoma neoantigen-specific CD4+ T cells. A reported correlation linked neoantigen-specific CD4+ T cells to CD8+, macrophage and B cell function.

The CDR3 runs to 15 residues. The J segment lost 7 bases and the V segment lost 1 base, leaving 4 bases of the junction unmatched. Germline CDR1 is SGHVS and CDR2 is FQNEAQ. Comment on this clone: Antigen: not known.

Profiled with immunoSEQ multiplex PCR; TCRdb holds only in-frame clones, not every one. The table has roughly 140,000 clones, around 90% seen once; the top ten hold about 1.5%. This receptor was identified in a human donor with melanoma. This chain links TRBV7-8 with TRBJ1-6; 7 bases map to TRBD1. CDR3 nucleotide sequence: TGTGCCAGCAGCTTAGGTCACAGGGGAAATTCACCCCTCCACTTT. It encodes CASSLGHRGNSPLHF.